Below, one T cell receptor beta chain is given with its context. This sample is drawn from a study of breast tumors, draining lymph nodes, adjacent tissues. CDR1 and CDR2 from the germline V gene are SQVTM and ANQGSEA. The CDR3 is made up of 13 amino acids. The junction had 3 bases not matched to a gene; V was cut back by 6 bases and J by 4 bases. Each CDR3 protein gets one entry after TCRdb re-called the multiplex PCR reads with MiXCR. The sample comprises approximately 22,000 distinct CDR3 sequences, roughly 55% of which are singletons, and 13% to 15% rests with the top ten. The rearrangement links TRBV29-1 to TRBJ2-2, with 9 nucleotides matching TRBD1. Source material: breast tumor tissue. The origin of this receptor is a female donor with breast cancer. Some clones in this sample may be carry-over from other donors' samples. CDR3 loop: CSVGQGITGELFF. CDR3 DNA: TGCAGCGTGGGACAGGGCATCACCGGGGAGCTGTTTTTT.